The 28 T cell receptor beta chains in this list originate from one sample, sequenced in a study of T cell clonotyping in hematopoietic cell transplantation. Method: immunoSEQ multiplex PCR; TCRdb's copy keeps in-frame clones and lacks some. The table includes 5,400 or so clones, approximately 91% detected once. The sample was peripheral blood mononuclear cells, taken 100 days after allogeneic stem cell transplant. These receptor sequences come from a female patient in her 50s who had an allogeneic stem cell transplant from a related donor, so the T cells may come from the graft donor. Some clones in this sample may be carry-over from other donors' samples.

The chain employs TRBV4-1 and TRBJ1-1; D unresolved. The V gene lost 9 bases and the J gene lost 2 bases, with 13 bases spanning the gap. This CDR3 contains 13 residues. Germline loops: CDR1 MGHRA, CDR2 YSYEKL. The CDR3 spells CASRREGNTEAFF. CDR3 bases: TGCGCCAGTAGGCGAGAGGGTAACACTGAAGCTTTCTTT.

The V call is TRBV20-1, the J call TRBJ2-1, with a weak D call TRBD2 (6 bases). Trimming removed 3 bases at V and 8 bases at J, with 8 bases between. Germline-derived CDR1 and CDR2 are DFQATT and SNEGSKA (reference sequence). The CDR3 sequence is 11 residues long. CDR3 bases: TGCAGTGCTAGTTGGGGGGATGAGCAGTTCTTC. Translated: CSASWGDEQFF.

The chain couples TRBV2 to TRBJ1-6; D may be TRBD1 (5 bases). The CDR3 spans 14 residues. From germline, CDR1 is SNHLY and CDR2 FYNNEI. V shed 3 bases and J shed 5 bases, with 8 bases lying between them. The CDR3 coding sequence is TGTGCCAGCAGTGAGAGGGGCGATAATTCACCCCTCCACTTT. It translates to CASSERGDNSPLHF.

The rearrangement joins TRBV19 to TRBJ2-4; TRBD1 might be the D (5 bases). The CDR3 sequence is 14 residues long. Germline CDR1 and CDR2: LNHDA and SQIVND (reference sequence). V was clipped by 7 bases and J by 0 bases, with 10 bases between them. The CDR3 DNA is TGTGCCAGTAACGACAGACTAGCCAAAAACATTCAGTACTTC. This gives the protein CASNDRLAKNIQYF.

The count of this clone is one. The chain carries TRBV6-5 and TRBJ1-4, with TRBD1 identical over 7 bases. The CDR3 covers 16 residues. The V gene end was trimmed by 0 bases and the J gene end by 4 bases; junction bases not matched to a gene: 5. CDR1 and CDR2 (germline): MNHEY, SVGAGI. The CDR3 nucleotides read TGTGCCAGCAGTTACTCTACAGGGGACCTTAATGAAAAACTGTTTTTT. It is translated as CASSYSTGDLNEKLFF.

This clone occurred once. The chain has TRBV4-1 and TRBJ1-1; D gene ambiguous. In germline, CDR1 is MGHRA, CDR2 YSYEKL. This CDR3 spans 13 amino acids. V lost 3 bases and J lost 1, with 6 bases in between. This CDR3 is CASSQTTNTEAFF. CDR3 sequence (DNA): TGCGCCAGCAGCCAGACAACGAACACTGAAGCTTTCTTT.

The V gene is TRBV7-3, the J gene TRBJ2-1; TRBD2 matches 9 bases. Looked up from germline, CDR1 is SGHTA and CDR2 is FQGTGA. J was trimmed by 4 bases and V by 5 bases; bases with no gene match: 9. The CDR3 is 16 amino acids. The CDR3 loop reads CASSKKGTSGYNEQFF. The DNA of the CDR3 is TGTGCCAGCAGCAAAAAGGGAACTAGCGGGTACAATGAGCAGTTCTTC.

The V gene is TRBV27, the J gene TRBJ2-7; 10 bases fit TRBD2. After removal of 7 bases from V and 5 bases from J, the junction contained 8 bases not matched to a gene. The length of the CDR3 is 14 residues. Germline lookup yields CDR1 MNHEY and CDR2 SMNVEV (reference sequence). The CDR3 DNA is TGTGCCAGCAATTATCACGGGACTAGCGACGAGCAGTACTTC. Its protein is CASNYHGTSDEQYF.

Comments on this clone: The same CDR3 arises from other DNA sequences in this sample as well. The genes are TRBV30 and TRBJ1-1; D remains unclear. Trimming removed 0 bases from V and 6 bases from J, with 5 bases in between. The CDR3 is 11 residues long. Germline V gene lookup returns CDR1 GTSNPN and CDR2 SVGIG (reference sequence). For the CDR3, the DNA is TGTGCCTGGAGTGTACTCGCTGAAGCTTTCTTT. As protein: CAWSVLAEAFF. Looking up the rest from reference TRBV30 and TRBJ1-1 gives the full variable domain: SQTIHQWPATLVQPVGSPLSLECTVEGTSNPNLYWYRQAAGRGLQLLFYSVGIGQISSEVPQNLSASRPQDRQFILSSKKLLLSDSGFYLCAWSVLAEAFFGQGTRLTVV.

V and J are TRBV6-5 and TRBJ1-1; no definite D call. The germline V and J ends were trimmed by 0 bases and 4 bases, with 6 bases remaining between them. The CDR3 extends over 13 amino acids. The germline V gene encodes CDR1 MNHEY and CDR2 SVGAGI. The CDR3: CASSYSPVTEAFF. CDR3 nucleotides: TGTGCCAGCAGTTACTCCCCCGTCACTGAAGCTTTCTTT.

The chain carries TRBV5-1 and TRBJ2-2; 11 bases match TRBD1. The ends lost 4 bases at V and 6 bases at J; junction bases unmatched: 11. CDR1 and CDR2 (germline): SGHRS, YFSETQ. The CDR3 runs to 17 residues. CDR3 coding DNA: TGCGCCAGCAGCCAGAAAAGGACAGGGGGCAACGCCGGGGAGCTGTTTTTT. Its protein product is CASSQKRTGGNAGELFF.

This sequence joins TRBV15 and TRBJ2-3; weak D call: TRBD2 (5 bases). Trimming pared 1 base from V and 5 bases from J, leaving 28 bases between. This CDR3 has 20 residues. The germline gives CDR1 LNHNV, CDR2 YYDKDF (reference sequence). CDR3 loop: CATSRGFMGSPGSYQDTQYF. CDR3 DNA sequence: TGTGCCACCAGCAGAGGATTCATGGGTTCCCCGGGGTCCTATCAAGATACGCAGTATTTT. The complete variable domain, with remaining parts taken from reference TRBV15 and TRBJ2-3, reads DAMVIQNPRYQVTQFGKPVTLSCSQTLNHNVMYWYQQKSSQAPKLLFHYYDKDFNNEADTPDNFQSRRPNTSFCFLDIRSPGLGDTAMYLCATSRGFMGSPGSYQDTQYFGPGTRLTVL.

The rearrangement joins TRBV30 to TRBJ1-6; TRBD1 matches 8 bases. The CDR3 length is 15 residues. Trimming removed 0 bases from V and 10 bases from J; junction bases left unmatched: 8. CDR1 and CDR2 from the germline V gene are GTSNPN and SVGIG (reference sequence). The CDR3 DNA sequence: TGTGCCTGGAGTGTACCCGGGACAGGAGACTCACCCCTCCACTTT. Its translation is CAWSVPGTGDSPLHF.

J is TRBJ2-5 and V is TRBV5-1; 13 bases fit TRBD2. The CDR3 is 17 amino acids. Unmatched junction bases numbered 4, after V lost 1 base and J lost 1 base. The germline V gene has CDR1 SGHRS and CDR2 YFSETQ. The CDR3 spells CASSLTSGRGGQETQYF. The DNA for the CDR3 is TGCGCCAGCAGCTTGACTAGCGGGAGGGGAGGCCAAGAGACCCAGTACTTC.

The chain recombines TRBV6-6 with TRBJ1-5; unclear D gene. The V and J ends lost 5 bases and 7 bases respectively, with 6 bases between them. The germline gives CDR1 MNHNY, CDR2 SVGAGI (reference sequence). This CDR3 has 11 residues. As DNA, the CDR3 is TGTGCCAGCAGTAATAACCAGCCCCAGCATTTT. As protein: CASSNNQPQHF.

V and J are TRBV30 and TRBJ1-5, with D possibly TRBD1 on 5 matching bases. The germline CDR1 and CDR2 sequences are GTSNPN and SVGIG (reference sequence). This CDR3 comprises 16 residues. V lost 1 base to trimming and J lost 5 bases, with 18 bases between them. This CDR3 is CAWSGPGPGRDQPQHF. CDR3 sequence (DNA): TGTGCCTGGAGTGGTCCGGGGCCGGGTCGGGATCAGCCCCAGCATTTT.

The rearrangement uses TRBV7-2 and TRBJ2-2; 11 nucleotides align to TRBD2. Trimming at V came to 3 bases and at J to 5 bases, leaving 5 bases not matched to a gene. The CDR3 runs to 16 residues. Germline values: CDR1 SGHTA, CDR2 FQGNSA. CDR3 amino acids: CASSFTGTSGTGELFF. The CDR3 nucleotides are TGTGCCAGCAGCTTCACCGGGACTAGCGGAACCGGGGAGCTGTTTTTT.

The V and J genes are TRBV6-5 and TRBJ2-6; D is unresolved. CDR3 size: 15 residues. Trimming removed 7 bases from V and 0 bases from J, with 10 bases in between. CDR1 is MNHEY and CDR2 is SVGAGI in the germline V gene. The CDR3 loop is CASKGIVSGANVLTF. The CDR3 region has the DNA TGTGCCAGCAAGGGCATTGTCTCTGGGGCCAACGTCCTGACTTTC.

The V gene is TRBV4-2, the J gene TRBJ2-7; TRBD2 agrees at 10 bases. Germline V CDR1 and CDR2: LGHNA, YNFKEQ. The CDR3 has 18 residues. V gave up 0 bases and J gave up 4 bases; unmatched junction bases: 12. The CDR3 spells CASSQEASASGSVYEQYF. The CDR3 nucleotides read TGTGCCAGCAGCCAAGAGGCTTCGGCTAGCGGGAGTGTGTACGAGCAGTACTTC.

The V call is TRBV10-1, the J call TRBJ1-2, with 8 bases lining up with TRBD1. Germline V gene data show CDR1 as WNHNN and CDR2 as SYGVQD (reference sequence). The CDR3 has 14 amino acids. Losses at the gene ends were 5 bases for V and 5 bases for J; bases not matched to a gene: 7. The CDR3 sequence: CASSPGQGLYGYTF. CDR3 nucleotide sequence: TGCGCCAGCAGTCCTGGACAGGGCCTTTATGGCTACACCTTC.

This chain uses TRBV2 with TRBJ2-7; 10 bases are shared with TRBD1. The V gene's germline CDR1 is SNHLY and CDR2 FYNNEI. J was trimmed by 5 bases and V by 8 bases; bases with no gene match: 6. The CDR3 runs to 13 residues. This CDR3 is CASQGTGVDEQYF. The CDR3 nucleotides are TGTGCCAGCCAGGGGACAGGGGTGGACGAGCAGTACTTC.

A remark on this clone: Other DNA sequences in the sample encode the same CDR3. The chain recombines TRBV20-1 with TRBJ1-2; the D is unclear. This CDR3 region has 10 residues. Germline V lookup: CDR1 DFQATT, CDR2 SNEGSKA (reference sequence). Trimming cost V 0 bases and J 8 bases, with 4 bases left between them. The CDR3 DNA reads as TGCAGTGCTAGAGAGGGGGGCTACACCTTC. It encodes CSAREGGYTF.

The V and J genes are TRBV19 and TRBJ1-2, with TRBD1 matching over 8 bases. CDR3 length: 13 amino acids. Looked up from germline, CDR1 is LNHDA and CDR2 is SQIVND (reference sequence). J lost 3 bases, V lost 6 bases, and 3 bases had no gene match. This CDR3 reads CASRIRGHYGYTF. Here the CDR3 DNA reads TGTGCCAGTAGGATCAGGGGGCACTATGGCTACACCTTC.

The rearrangement uses TRBV4-1 and TRBJ1-1; D not resolved. This CDR3 is 17 amino acids long. Germline CDR1 MGHRA, CDR2 YSYEKL. V was pared by 0 bases and J by 0 bases, with 14 bases between. The CDR3 here is CASSQDESGYMNTEAFF. In nucleotides, the CDR3 is TGCGCCAGCAGCCAAGATGAGTCAGGATATATGAACACTGAAGCTTTCTTT.

This chain links TRBV18 with TRBJ2-3; 9 bases line up with TRBD2. Germline CDR1 and CDR2: KGHSH and LQKENI. V trimming: 3 bases; J trimming: 1 base; junction bases outside the gene matches: 5. This CDR3 is 16 amino acids long. In DNA, the CDR3 is TGTGCCAGCTCACCGCGGACTAGCGACGGCACAGATACGCAGTATTTT. This encodes CASSPRTSDGTDTQYF. Variable domain in full (rest from reference TRBV18 and TRBJ2-3): NAGVMQNPRHLVRRRGQEARLRCSPMKGHSHVYWYRQLPEEGLKFMVYLQKENIIDESGMPKERFSAEFPKEGPSILRIQQVVRGDSAAYFCASSPRTSDGTDTQYFGPGTRLTVL.

The rearrangement uses TRBV28 and TRBJ2-7, with 8 bases matching TRBD1. Looked up from germline, CDR1 is MDHEN and CDR2 is SYDVKM. The V segment lost 6 bases and the J segment 3 bases; nucleotides outside the gene matches: 13. The CDR3 extends over 16 amino acids. The CDR3 coding sequence is TGTGCCAGCAGGGGAACAGCCTGGACAGGGCTCTACGAGCAGTACTTC. It translates to CASRGTAWTGLYEQYF.

V and J are TRBV9 and TRBJ2-3; no definite D call. The germline CDR1 and CDR2 sequences are SGDLS and YYNGEE. With 4 bases removed from V and 0 bases from J, the gap between germline ends came to 9 bases. The CDR3 extends over 14 amino acids. CDR3 sequence: CASSLRRSTDTQYF. In DNA, the CDR3 is TGTGCCAGCAGCCTCCGCCGGAGCACAGATACGCAGTATTTT.

The chain uses TRBV19 and TRBJ1-2; tentatively, D is TRBD1 (5 bases). The CDR3 is 11 amino acids. The germline gives CDR1 LNHDA, CDR2 SQIVND (reference sequence). Between the trimmed V and J ends, which lost 7 bases and 8 bases, there was a span of 11 bases. CDR3 loop: CASKVAGGYTF. The CDR3 DNA reads as TGTGCCAGTAAGGTAGCAGGGGGCTACACCTTC.